A single sample is the source of the 21 T cell receptor beta chains below, sequenced in a study of blood T cells in healthy people across ages (dated by TCRdb to between 2015 and 2017). The library was produced with 5' RACE. Sequencing instrument: Illumina HiSeq 2500. The second PCR ran for about 7 to 11 cycles and used a J-beta primer mix along with a sample-barcoded 5' primer. TCRdb's own reprocessing of the public reads used fastp at Q25 and MiXCR and kept productive beta chains. CDR3 protein sequences are deduplicated, and each keeps its most common genes and DNA. The sample profile shows 750,000 to 950,000 distinct CDR3 sequences; 25% to 35% of them were found once. Of the sample, about a tenth falls within the top ten clones. This sample was also put to use in a study of T cells of mothers and their children.

What was sequenced was blood. These receptors were taken from a woman aged 40-49 years in good health.

This sequence joins TRBV20-1 and TRBJ2-1; 13 bases match TRBD2. This CDR3 has 17 amino acids. Germline values: CDR1 DFQATT, CDR2 SNEGSKA (reference sequence). V lost 0 bases and J lost 4; bases outside the gene matches: 6. In nucleotides, the CDR3 is TGCAGTGCTAGAGACCGACTAGCGGGGGGTATTTACAATGAGCAGTTCTTC. Translating gives CSARDRLAGGIYNEQFF.

In regard to this clonotype: The junction shows a germline mismatch at one end, possibly a read error. The V call is TRBV20-1, the J call TRBJ1-6; the match to TRBD1 covers 7 bases. The CDR3 has 15 residues. Germline V gene lookup returns CDR1 DFQATT and CDR2 SNEGSKA (reference sequence). This chain's CDR3 is CSAGDRAGNNSPLHF. The CDR3 bases are TGCAGTGCTGGAGACAGGGCTGGGAATAATTCACCCCTCCACTTT.

At least ten counts were recorded for this clonotype. This chain joins TRBV12-3 or TRBV12-4 and TRBJ1-1; 8 bases fit TRBD1. CDR3 size: 15 residues. The junction had 6 bases not matched to a gene; V was cut back by 5 bases and J by 1 base. CDR3: CASSPRGPSNTEAFF. The CDR3 coding sequence is TGTGCCAGCAGTCCCAGGGGGCCCTCGAACACTGAAGCTTTCTTT.

This clonotype was counted ten times or more. This rearrangement joins TRBV9 to TRBJ2-7; possibly TRBD1 or TRBD2 for D (5 bases each). This CDR3 contains 14 residues. V was trimmed by 0 bases and J by 6 bases, leaving 13 bases between them. The germline V gene has CDR1 SGDLS and CDR2 YYNGEE. This CDR3 reads CASSVDGTTGEQYF. The CDR3, as DNA: TGTGCCAGCAGCGTAGACGGGACGACGGGCGAGCAGTACTTC.

The genes are TRBV20-1 and TRBJ2-3; the match to TRBD2 covers 12 bases. This CDR3 spans 15 amino acids. The V gene end was trimmed by 5 bases and the J gene end by 5 bases; junction bases not matched to a gene: 8. Germline V lookup: CDR1 DFQATT, CDR2 SNEGSKA (reference sequence). CDR3 amino acids: CSAAPTSGGLDTQYF. The CDR3 nucleotides are TGCAGTGCTGCCCCGACTAGCGGGGGCCTAGATACGCAGTATTTT.

This clonotype was picked up many times. This rearrangement joins TRBV11-2 to TRBJ2-4; D uncertain. Germline-derived CDR1 and CDR2 are SGHAT and FQNNGV. This CDR3 contains 13 residues. Trimming removed 3 bases at V and 2 bases at J, with 5 bases between. CDR3 loop: CASSFPPKNIQYF. The CDR3 DNA reads TGTGCCAGCAGCTTCCCACCCAAAAACATTCAGTACTTC. The complete variable domain, with remaining parts taken from reference TRBV11-2 and TRBJ2-4, reads EAGVAQSPRYKIIEKRQSVAFWCNPISGHATLYWYQQILGQGPKLLIQFQNNGVVDDSQLPKDRFSAERLKGVDSTLKIQPAKLEDSAVYLCASSFPPKNIQYFGAGTRLSVL.

The chain has TRBV20-1 and TRBJ2-3; D not certain. Per germline, CDR1 DFQATT and CDR2 SNEGSKA (reference sequence). The germline V and J ends were trimmed by 0 bases and 4 bases, with 11 bases remaining between them. This CDR3 spans 14 amino acids. CDR3 in DNA: TGCAGTGCTAGAGAAGGTGCGTGGGCAGATACGCAGTATTTT. As protein: CSAREGAWADTQYF.

A note on this clonotype: The junction departs from the called germline gene at one end, perhaps through a read error. The rearrangement links TRBV28 to TRBJ2-7; TRBD1 is a possible D gene (6 bases). Germline CDR1 MDHEN, CDR2 SYDVKM. The CDR3 contains 12 residues. The CDR3 DNA reads as TGTGCCCGCAGTGAACAGGGAAACGAGCAGTACTTC. Residues: CARSEQGNEQYF.

V and J are TRBV6-5 and TRBJ1-6; D is possibly TRBD1 (5 bases). Trimming took off 8 bases at V and 6 bases at J, with 14 bases between the two ends. The CDR3 totals 14 residues. Per the germline V gene, CDR1 is MNHEY and CDR2 is SVGAGI. Written as DNA, the CDR3 is TGTGCCAGCTGGGGGGGACTATCTAATTCACCCCTCCACTTT. Its protein product is CASWGGLSNSPLHF.

The chain is built from TRBV29-1 and TRBJ2-5; 9 bases match TRBD2. The J call may be wrong; the DNA end is better matched by TRBJ2-7. CDR3 size: 16 residues. Germline CDR1 is SQVTM and CDR2 is ANQGSEA. CDR3 DNA: TGCAGCGGTGTGGCGGCTAGCGGGGCGACCCCTAACGAGCAGTACTTC. Translation: CSGVAASGATPNEQYF.

Regarding this clonotype: A much larger clone is a single base away; this may be a read error. The CDR3 loop is CASSPSNSPYEQYV. CDR3 DNA: TGTGCCAGCTCACCATCGAATAGCCCCTACGAGCAGTACGTC. This chain uses TRBV18 with TRBJ2-7; D is ambiguous. There are 14 residues in the CDR3. V lost 2 bases to trimming and J lost 2 bases, with 10 bases between them. The germline CDR1 and CDR2 sequences are KGHSH and LQKENI.

In this sample, this clonotype turned up many times. This chain connects TRBV9 to TRBJ2-7, with 7 bases matching TRBD1. This CDR3 region has 15 residues. J was trimmed by 1 base and V by 3 bases; bases with no gene match: 7. Germline values: CDR1 SGDLS, CDR2 YYNGEE. CDR3 DNA: TGTGCCAGCAGCGCCTACACAGGGGCTTCCTACGAGCAGTACTTC. Amino acids: CASSAYTGASYEQYF.

Ten or more counts support this clonotype. The J gene is TRBJ2-1, the V gene TRBV5-1, with no clear D. The germline V and J ends were trimmed by 2 bases and 3 bases, with 12 bases remaining between them. This CDR3 is 15 amino acids long. CDR1 and CDR2 from the germline V gene are SGHRS and YFSETQ. The CDR3 DNA follows: TGCGCCAGCAGCTTACAGTCGGTGAACTACAATGAGCAGTTCTTC. This encodes CASSLQSVNYNEQFF.

V usage is TRBV28 and J usage is TRBJ1-2; D gene ambiguous. The CDR3 consists of 12 residues. Germline-derived CDR1 and CDR2 are MDHEN and SYDVKM. Trimming pared 6 bases from V and 3 bases from J, leaving 8 bases between. CDR3 protein: CASSPPYYGYTF. CDR3 DNA sequence: TGTGCCAGCAGCCCGCCCTACTATGGCTACACCTTC.

This clonotype came up a few times. This sequence joins TRBV7-8 and TRBJ2-7; D might be TRBD2 (5 bases). CDR3 length: 14 residues. V lost 5 bases to trimming and J lost 3 bases, with 14 bases between them. Germline CDR1 is SGHVS and CDR2 is FQNEAQ. CDR3 bases: TGTGCCAGCAGCCCAAAGAGGGCCAACTACGAGCAGTACTTC. Amino acids: CASSPKRANYEQYF. The whole variable domain, remainder taken from reference TRBV7-8 and TRBJ2-7, is GAGVSQSPRYKVAKRGQDVALRCDPISGHVSLFWYQQALGQGPEFLTYFQNEAQLDKSGLPSDRFFAERPEGSVSTLKIQRTQQEDSAVYLCASSPKRANYEQYFGPGTRLTVT.

This clonotype was observed at least ten times. This sequence joins TRBV7-3 and TRBJ2-7; TRBD2 aligns across 8 bases. Germline V CDR1 and CDR2: SGHTA, FQGTGA. V shed 8 bases, J shed 5 bases, and the junction held 8 bases outside the gene matches. The CDR3 spans 13 residues. CDR3 sequence reads: CASPYGGGDEQYF. The DNA for the CDR3 is TGTGCCAGCCCCTACGGGGGGGGGGACGAGCAGTACTTC.

The chain couples TRBV4-3 to TRBJ1-2, with D unclear. This CDR3 has 14 amino acids. Trimming cost V 1 base and J 4 bases, with 10 bases left between them. Germline CDR1 reads LGHNA; CDR2 reads YSLEER. The CDR3 sequence is CASSQGTRGYGYTF. DNA for the CDR3: TGCGCCAGCAGCCAAGGGACGAGAGGCTATGGCTACACCTTC.

Comment on this clonotype: A much bigger clone sits one base away, suggesting this may be a read error. The rearrangement uses TRBV19 and TRBJ2-7; D gene uncertain. The CDR3 sequence is 13 residues long. The V gene lost 6 bases and the J gene lost 0 bases, with 9 bases spanning the gap. Per germline, CDR1 LNHDA and CDR2 SQIVND (reference sequence). This CDR3 reads CASRVRSSYEQYF. The CDR3 nucleotides are TGTGCCAGTAGGGTAAGAAGCTCCTACGAGCAGTACTTC.

This chain joins TRBV6-5 and TRBJ1-1; the D gene is possibly TRBD1 (5 bases). The CDR3 has 15 amino acids. Germline V lookup: CDR1 MNHEY, CDR2 SVGAGI. Trimming removed 2 bases from V and 3 bases from J, with 13 bases in between. The CDR3 DNA reads as TGTGCCAGCAGTTACAACAGGTTTCAAGACACTGAAGCTTTCTTT. It yields the protein CASSYNRFQDTEAFF.

About this clonotype: Since no conserved phenylalanine or tryptophan closes the CDR3, a read error is the likely cause. The chain combines TRBV10-3 with TRBJ2-7; possible D gene TRBD1, 7 bases. Judging by the DNA end, TRBJ2-5 fits better; the J call may be wrong. The CDR3 is made up of 13 amino acids. Germline loops: CDR1 ENHRY, CDR2 SYGVKD. The CDR3 protein is CAIAGGPTKTQYC. The CDR3 nucleotides read TGTGCCATCGCAGGGGGGCCTACGAAGACCCAGTACTGC.

The chain uses TRBV12-3 or TRBV12-4 and TRBJ2-1; D possibly corresponds to TRBD1 (6 bases). Trimming stripped 1 base from V and 15 bases from J, with 19 bases between. The CDR3 runs 14 residues. This chain's CDR3 is CASSLGAQGRKPFF. The CDR3 DNA follows: TGTGCCAGCAGTTTAGGGGCACAGGGACGAAAACCGTTCTTC.